The rows below give T cell receptor beta chains drawn from one sample of a study of T cell changes during pregnancy in multiple sclerosis. Sequencing used immunoSEQ multiplex PCR; TCRdb keeps in-frame clones, though not all of them. The table has 20,000 to 25,000 clones, over 80% seen once; the top ten hold around 16%. Sample: CD8+ T cells from peripheral blood mononuclear cells, taken in the first trimester of pregnancy. These receptors were taken from a female donor in good health, enrolled as a control in a pregnancy study. Both conserved end residues are part of each CDR3. The order of the fields is V gene, J gene, CDR3 protein.

>TRBV28|TRBJ2-7
CASDGTSGRSSHEQYF
>TRBV13|TRBJ1-2
CASSLRTGQYGYTF
>TRBV5-4|TRBJ2-2
CASSLGSRTYTGELFF
>TRBV9|TRBJ2-1
CASSVASGGANEQFF
>TRBV7-2|TRBJ1-3
CASSLGGTGRNTIYF
>TRBV7-7|TRBJ2-7
CASSIGPRGYEQYF
>TRBV19|TRBJ2-1
CASSIAGTYNEQFF
>TRBV7-9|TRBJ2-7
CASSDGQGNYEQYF
>TRBV6-4|TRBJ2-3
CASSEQGGPTDTQYF
>TRBV7-9|TRBJ1-6
CASSPTSRQGSYNSPLHF
>TRBV14|TRBJ2-7
CASSPGTSGRRYEQYF
>TRBV6-1|TRBJ2-3
CASTSGGGETDTQYF
>TRBV5-6|TRBJ1-2
CASSSDTSGSYGYTF
>TRBV18|TRBJ2-7
CASSPSSGGLSSYEQYF
>TRBV19|TRBJ2-2
CASRHLAGGPGELFF
>TRBV15|TRBJ2-3
CATSREINAAPPDTQYF
>TRBV27|TRBJ2-3
CATFSTSGGPGTQYF
>TRBV20-1|TRBJ1-2
CSAPRDYGYTF
>TRBV25-1|TRBJ1-1
CASSARGYGFVSEAFF
>TRBV11-2|TRBJ1-1
CASSSEIGANTEAFF
>TRBV7-3|TRBJ2-5
CASSPIPTRAETQYF
>TRBV6-5|TRBJ2-1
CASSYTGEVNEQFF
>TRBV28|TRBJ2-2
CASSYRGLTGELFF
>TRBV6-4|TRBJ1-5
CASSDSGDSNQPQHF
>TRBV7-7|TRBJ2-5
CASSPRGGRLQETQYF
>TRBV7-9|TRBJ1-4
CASRGGAGEKLFF
>TRBV7-9|TRBJ2-1
CASSLAWSSYNEQFF
>TRBV7-2|TRBJ2-7
CASSLSGGGGLAGGYEQYF
>TRBV5-1|TRBJ2-1
CASSTGGNEQFF
>TRBV27|TRBJ2-1
CASSAVAGGWNEQFF
>TRBV6-4|TRBJ1-6
CASSDSTNSPLHF
>TRBV25-1|TRBJ1-1
CASRDPRRGYTEAFF
>TRBV7-9|TRBJ2-7
CASSSKPTRVYLAYEQYF